This T cell receptor (beta chain) was sequenced during a study of T cells in Graves' hyperthyroidism and ophthalmopathy. RNA transcripts served as the template for amplifying TCR beta CDR3 regions. RT-PCR in the first round (using the HTBI primer set) targeted the TCR CDR3. One entry per CDR3 protein, called by TCRdb with MiXCR from the multiplex PCR reads. The sample has more than 500,000 distinct CDR3 sequences; approximately 16% are singletons. V trimming: 5 bases; J trimming: 1 base; junction bases outside the gene matches: 4. The CDR3 has 15 amino acids. V and J are TRBV12-3 or TRBV12-4 and TRBJ2-3; the match to TRBD2 covers 9 bases. The sequence was obtained from a woman aged 30 to 39 with Graves' ophthalmopathy. Sequenced input: blood. CDR3 protein: CASSVIAGGTDTQYF. CDR3 sequence (DNA): TGTGCCAGCAGTGTAATAGCGGGAGGCACAGATACGCAGTATTTT.